This TCR beta chain was retrieved from a study of OX40 agonist ivuxolimab in advanced cancers. This CDR3 region has 15 residues. Trimming took 0 bases from V and 4 from J; bases not matched to a gene: 5. Per the germline V gene, CDR1 is SGHRS and CDR2 is YFSETQ. The assay was immunoSEQ multiplex PCR, and TCRdb's table has in-frame clones only and misses some. The sample holds roughly 34,000 clones, 84% seen once. Broader study findings: With doses of 0.1-3.0 mg/kg, partial responders showed among the lowest clonal expansion. The mean number of expanded clones was higher in CD8+ T cells than in CD4+.

Comment on this clone: Its antigen is as yet unknown. Other nucleotide sequences in the sample specify the same CDR3.

Any history of autoimmune disease or systemic immunosuppression disqualified patients. The J gene is TRBJ2-7, the V gene TRBV5-1; 9 nucleotides line up with TRBD1. The sequence came from an adult with an advanced solid tumor such as melanoma, head and neck, liver or kidney cancer. The sequencing used CD4+ or CD8+ T cells sorted from blood, collected in a trial of the OX40 agonist ivuxolimab. The CDR3 coding sequence is TGCGCCAGCAGCTTGGGGACAGGGGAAGGGTACGAGCAGTACTTC. This gives the protein CASSLGTGEGYEQYF. The full variable domain, its missing parts supplied by reference TRBV5-1 and TRBJ2-7, is KAGVTQTPRYLIKTRGQQVTLSCSPISGHRSVSWYQQTPGQGLQFLFEYFSETQRNKGNFPGRFSGRQFSNSRSEMNVSTLELGDSALYLCASSLGTGEGYEQYFGPGTRLTVT.